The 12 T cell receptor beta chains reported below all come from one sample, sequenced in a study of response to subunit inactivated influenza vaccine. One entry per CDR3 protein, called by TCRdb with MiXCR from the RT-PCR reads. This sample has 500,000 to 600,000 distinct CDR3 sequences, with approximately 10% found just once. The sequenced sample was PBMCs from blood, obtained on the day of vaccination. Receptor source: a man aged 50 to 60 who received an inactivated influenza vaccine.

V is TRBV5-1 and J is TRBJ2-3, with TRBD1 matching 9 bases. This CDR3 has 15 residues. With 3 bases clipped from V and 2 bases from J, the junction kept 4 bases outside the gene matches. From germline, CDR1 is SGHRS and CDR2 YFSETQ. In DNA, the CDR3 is TGCGCCAGCAGCTCCGGGACAGGGCCCACAGATACGCAGTATTTT. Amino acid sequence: CASSSGTGPTDTQYF.

The CDR3 protein is CSASPSGSSTNQETQYF. The DNA of the CDR3 is TGCAGTGCTAGCCCTAGCGGCAGCAGCACCAACCAAGAGACCCAGTACTTC. The rearrangement uses TRBV20-1 and TRBJ2-5; TRBD2 matches 7 bases. V shed 3 bases and J 0 bases; nucleotides not matched to a gene: 13. Germline loops: CDR1 DFQATT, CDR2 SNEGSKA (reference sequence). This CDR3 spans 17 amino acids.

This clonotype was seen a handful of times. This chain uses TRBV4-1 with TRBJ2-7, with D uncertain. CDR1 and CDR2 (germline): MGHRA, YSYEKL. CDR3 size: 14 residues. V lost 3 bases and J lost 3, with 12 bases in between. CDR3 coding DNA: TGCGCCAGCAGCCACCCTGGTAATATCTACGAGCAGTACTTC. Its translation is CASSHPGNIYEQYF.

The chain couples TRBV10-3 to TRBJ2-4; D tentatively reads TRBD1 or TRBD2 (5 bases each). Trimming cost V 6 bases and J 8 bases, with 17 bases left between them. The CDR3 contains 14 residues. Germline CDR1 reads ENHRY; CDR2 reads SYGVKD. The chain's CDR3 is CAISPRDGGDIQYF. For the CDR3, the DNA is TGTGCCATCAGCCCCCGGGACGGTGGGGACATTCAGTACTTC.

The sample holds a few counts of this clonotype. CDR3 loop: CASSDRSGTSGSPLPTQYF. CDR3 DNA: TGTGCCAGCAGTGATAGGTCGGGGACTAGCGGGAGTCCGCTCCCTACGCAGTATTTT. The V call is TRBV2, the J call TRBJ2-3; 14 positions match TRBD2. Losses at the gene ends were 3 bases for V and 8 bases for J; bases not matched to a gene: 16. The CDR3 is made up of 19 amino acids. Germline V gene sequence: CDR1 SNHLY, CDR2 FYNNEI.

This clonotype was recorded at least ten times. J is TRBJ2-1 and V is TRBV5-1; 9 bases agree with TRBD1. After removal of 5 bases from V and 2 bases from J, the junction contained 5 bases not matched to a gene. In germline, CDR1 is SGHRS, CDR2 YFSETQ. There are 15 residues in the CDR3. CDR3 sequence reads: CASSAGTGTYNEQFF. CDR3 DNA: TGCGCCAGCAGTGCCGGGACAGGGACCTACAATGAGCAGTTCTTC.

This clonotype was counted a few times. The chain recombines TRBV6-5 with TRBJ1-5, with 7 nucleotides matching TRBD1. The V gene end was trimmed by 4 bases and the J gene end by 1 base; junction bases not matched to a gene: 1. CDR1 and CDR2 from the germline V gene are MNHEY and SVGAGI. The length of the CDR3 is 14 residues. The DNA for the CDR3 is TGTGCCAGCAGTTTCAGGGGGAGCAATCAGCCCCAGCATTTT. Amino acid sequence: CASSFRGSNQPQHF.

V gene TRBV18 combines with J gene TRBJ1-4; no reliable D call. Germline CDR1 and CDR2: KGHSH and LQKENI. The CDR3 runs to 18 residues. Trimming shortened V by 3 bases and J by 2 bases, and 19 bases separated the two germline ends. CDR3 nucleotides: TGTGCCAGCTCACCTCCCCCACACGTGGAAGGGACTAATGAAAAACTGTTTTTT. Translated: CASSPPPHVEGTNEKLFF.

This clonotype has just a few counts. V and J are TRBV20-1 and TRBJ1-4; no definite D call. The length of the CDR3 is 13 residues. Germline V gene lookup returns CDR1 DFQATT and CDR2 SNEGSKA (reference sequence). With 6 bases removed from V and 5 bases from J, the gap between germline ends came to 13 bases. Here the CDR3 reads CSAVETINEKLFF. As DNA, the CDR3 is TGCAGTGCCGTGGAGACCATCAATGAAAAACTGTTTTTT.

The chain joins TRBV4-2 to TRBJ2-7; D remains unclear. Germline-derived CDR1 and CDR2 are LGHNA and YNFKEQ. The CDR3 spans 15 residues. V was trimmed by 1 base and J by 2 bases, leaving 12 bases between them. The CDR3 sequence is CASSQGQGQAYEQYF. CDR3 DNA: TGTGCCAGCAGCCAAGGCCAAGGGCAAGCCTACGAGCAGTACTTC.

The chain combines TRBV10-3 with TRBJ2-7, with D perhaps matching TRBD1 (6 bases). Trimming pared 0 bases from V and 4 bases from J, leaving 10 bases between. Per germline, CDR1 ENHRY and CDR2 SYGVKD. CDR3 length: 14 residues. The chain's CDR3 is CAISESYRVYEQYF. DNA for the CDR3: TGTGCCATCAGTGAGTCCTACAGGGTATACGAGCAGTACTTC.

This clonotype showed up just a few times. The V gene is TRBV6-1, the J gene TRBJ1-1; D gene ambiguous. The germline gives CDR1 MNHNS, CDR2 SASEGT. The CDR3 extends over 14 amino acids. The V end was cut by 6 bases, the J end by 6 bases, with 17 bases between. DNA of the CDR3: TGTGCCAGCAGCAAAACGCAGGTTTTCGCTGAAGCTTTCTTT. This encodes CASSKTQVFAEAFF.